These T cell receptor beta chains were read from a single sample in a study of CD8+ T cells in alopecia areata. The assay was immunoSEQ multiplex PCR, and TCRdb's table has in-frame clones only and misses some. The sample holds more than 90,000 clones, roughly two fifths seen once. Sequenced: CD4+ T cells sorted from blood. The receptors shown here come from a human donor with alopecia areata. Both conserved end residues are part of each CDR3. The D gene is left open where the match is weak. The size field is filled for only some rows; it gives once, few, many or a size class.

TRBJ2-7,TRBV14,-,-,CASSQGRLSYEQYF,TGTGCCAGCAGCCAGGGACGTCTCTCCTACGAGCAGTACTTC
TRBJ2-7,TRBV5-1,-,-,CASSSEFRGRYEQYF,TGCGCCAGCAGCTCCGAATTCCGGGGGCGGTACGAGCAGTACTTC
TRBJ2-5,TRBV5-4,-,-,CASSKERITQETQYF,TGTGCCAGCAGCAAGGAGCGGATAACACAAGAGACCCAGTACTTC
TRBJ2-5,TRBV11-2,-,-,CASSYREGRETQYF,TGTGCCAGCAGCTACAGGGAGGGCCGTGAGACCCAGTACTTC
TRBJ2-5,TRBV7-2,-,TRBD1,CASSGGQQETQYF,TGTGCCAGCAGCGGGGGACAGCAAGAGACCCAGTACTTC
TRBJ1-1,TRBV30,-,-,CAWSVTGLMNTEAFF,TGTGCCTGGAGTGTAACAGGACTTATGAACACTGAAGCTTTCTTT
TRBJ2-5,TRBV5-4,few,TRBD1,CASSQQGAGETQYF,TGTGCCAGCAGCCAACAGGGGGCGGGGGAGACCCAGTACTTC
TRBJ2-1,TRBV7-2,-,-,CASSLEREWNEQFF,TGTGCCAGCAGCTTAGAAAGGGAATGGAATGAGCAGTTCTTC
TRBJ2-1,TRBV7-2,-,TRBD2,CASSQGLDLDEQFF,TGTGCCAGCAGCCAGGGACTAGATTTAGATGAGCAGTTCTTC
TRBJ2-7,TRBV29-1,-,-,CSVQTDHIISYEQYF,TGCAGCGTCCAAACTGACCATATTATCTCCTACGAGCAGTACTTC
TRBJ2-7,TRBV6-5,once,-,CASSDNYEQYF,TGTGCCAGCAGCGATAACTACGAGCAGTACTTC
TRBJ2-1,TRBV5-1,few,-,CASSLGDQTSYNEQFF,TGCGCCAGCAGCTTGGGAGACCAAACCTCCTACAATGAGCAGTTCTTC
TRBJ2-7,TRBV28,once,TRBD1,CASRRQGNIYEQYF,TGTGCCAGCAGGAGACAGGGGAATATCTACGAGCAGTACTTC
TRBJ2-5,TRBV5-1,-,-,CASSPSSTQETQYF,TGCGCCAGCAGCCCTTCGAGCACCCAAGAGACCCAGTACTTC
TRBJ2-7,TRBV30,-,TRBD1,CAWRTGVYEQYF,TGTGCCTGGCGGACAGGGGTCTACGAGCAGTACTTC
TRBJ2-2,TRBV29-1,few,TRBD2,CSVGVAGANTGELFF,TGCAGCGTTGGAGTAGCGGGAGCGAACACCGGGGAGCTGTTTTTT
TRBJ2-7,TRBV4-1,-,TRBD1,CASSQPDRGWYEQYF,TGCGCCAGCAGCCAACCTGACAGGGGTTGGTACGAGCAGTACTTC
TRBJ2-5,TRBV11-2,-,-,CASSLVGQETQYF,TGTGCCAGCAGCTTAGTTGGGCAAGAGACCCAGTACTTC
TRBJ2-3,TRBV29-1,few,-,CSVPGSLNTYF,TGCAGCGTCCCGGGATCTTTGAACACGTATTTT
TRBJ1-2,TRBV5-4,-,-,CASSLQRDGYTF,TGTGCCAGCAGCTTACAAAGGGATGGCTACACCTTC
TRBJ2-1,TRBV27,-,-,CASSPGPQSEQFF,TGTGCCAGCAGTCCGGGACCCCAGAGTGAGCAGTTCTTC
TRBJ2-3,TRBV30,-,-,CAWKLLTHADTQYF,TGTGCCTGGAAGTTGCTCACCCATGCGGATACGCAGTATTTT
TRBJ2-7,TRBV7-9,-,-,CASSLSGSYEQYF,TGTGCCAGCAGCTTATCAGGGTCCTACGAGCAGTACTTC
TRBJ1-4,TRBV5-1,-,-,CASSLRAEPNEKLFF,TGCGCCAGCAGCTTGAGGGCAGAGCCTAATGAAAAACTGTTTTTT
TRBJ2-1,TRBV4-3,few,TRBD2,CASSQNSLAGDEQFF,TGCGCCAGCAGCCAGAACTCCCTGGCGGGAGATGAGCAGTTCTTC
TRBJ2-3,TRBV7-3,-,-,CASSLTFSTDTQYF,TGTGCCAGCAGCTTAACGTTTTCGACAGATACGCAGTATTTT
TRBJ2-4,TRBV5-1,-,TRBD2,CASSRSGLGQYF,TGCGCCAGCAGCAGATCGGGACTAGGGCAGTACTTC
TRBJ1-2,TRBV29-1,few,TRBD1,CSVPGQGALWGNGYTF,TGCAGCGTTCCGGGACAGGGGGCTCTTTGGGGAAATGGCTACACCTTC
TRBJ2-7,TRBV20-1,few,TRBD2,CSARRGGEQYF,TGCAGTGCTCGACGGGGAGGGGAGCAGTACTTC
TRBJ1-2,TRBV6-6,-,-,CASSTPQDTYGYTF,TGTGCCAGCAGTACACCTCAGGACACCTATGGCTACACCTTC
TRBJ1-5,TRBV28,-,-,CASSFDRSQHF,TGTGCCAGCAGTTTCGACAGGTCCCAGCATTTT
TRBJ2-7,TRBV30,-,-,CAWRRKGPRDEQYF,TGTGCCTGGAGGAGGAAGGGCCCTAGGGACGAGCAGTACTTC
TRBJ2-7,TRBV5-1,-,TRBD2,CASSSGGGSYEQYF,TGCGCCAGCAGCTCTGGCGGGGGATCCTACGAGCAGTACTTC
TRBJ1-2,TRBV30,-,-,CAWSVYRGYFSYTF,TGTGCCTGGAGTGTTTACCGTGGTTACTTCAGCTACACCTTC
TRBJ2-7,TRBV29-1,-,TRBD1,CSVEGTAYEQYF,TGCAGCGTTGAGGGGACAGCCTACGAGCAGTACTTC
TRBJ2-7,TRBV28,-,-,CASSLGGSSYEQYF,TGTGCCAGCAGTTTAGGGGGGAGCTCCTACGAGCAGTACTTC
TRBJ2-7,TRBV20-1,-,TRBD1,CSAATGDQYF,TGCAGTGCAGCGACAGGGGATCAGTACTTC
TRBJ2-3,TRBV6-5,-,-,CASRDQAPTDTQYF,TGTGCCAGCAGGGACCAGGCCCCCACAGATACGCAGTATTTT
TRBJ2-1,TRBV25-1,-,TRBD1,CASSRLTTGNNEQFF,TGTGCCAGCAGTCGTCTTACGACAGGGAACAATGAGCAGTTCTTC
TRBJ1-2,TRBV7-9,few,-,CASSSDGYGYTF,TGTGCCAGCAGCTCGGACGGTTATGGCTACACCTTC
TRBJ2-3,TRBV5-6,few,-,CASSASVWQGRTDTQYF,TGTGCCAGCAGCGCGAGCGTGTGGCAGGGTCGCACAGATACGCAGTATTTT
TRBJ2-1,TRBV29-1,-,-,CSSDKYNEQFF,TGCAGCTCGGACAAATACAATGAGCAGTTCTTC
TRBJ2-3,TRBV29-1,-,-,CSVGFRPDTQYF,TGCAGCGTTGGGTTTCGGCCAGATACGCAGTATTTT
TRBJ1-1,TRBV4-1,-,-,CASSQDNRGGNTEAFF,TGCGCCAGCAGCCAAGATAATCGTGGGGGGAACACTGAAGCTTTCTTT
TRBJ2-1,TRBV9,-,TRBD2,CASTSLAGENNEQFF,TGTGCCAGCACCTCGCTAGCGGGAGAAAACAATGAGCAGTTCTTC
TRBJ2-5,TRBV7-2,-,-,CASSRKTGPQETQYF,TGTGCCAGCAGCCGTAAGACAGGACCCCAAGAGACCCAGTACTTC
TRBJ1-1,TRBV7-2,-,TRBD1,CASSFGDRRNTEAFF,TGTGCCAGCAGCTTTGGGGACAGGAGGAACACTGAAGCTTTCTTT
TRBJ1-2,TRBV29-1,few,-,CSVPKEPVTVYGYTF,TGCAGCGTTCCCAAAGAACCCGTCACGGTCTATGGCTACACCTTC
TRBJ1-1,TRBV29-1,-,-,CSVERLVNTEAFF,TGCAGCGTTGAGAGATTGGTGAACACTGAAGCTTTCTTT
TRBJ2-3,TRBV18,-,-,CASSPPMGFDTQYF,TGTGCCAGCTCACCCCCCATGGGTTTCGATACGCAGTATTTT
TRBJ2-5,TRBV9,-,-,CASSVSGETQYF,TGTGCCAGCAGCGTAAGCGGGGAGACCCAGTACTTC
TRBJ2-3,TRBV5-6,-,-,CASSLRPGTQYF,TGTGCCAGCAGCCTAAGACCTGGTACGCAGTATTTT
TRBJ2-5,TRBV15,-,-,CATSRVRGIGLETQYF,TGTGCCACCAGCAGAGTTAGAGGGATCGGTTTGGAGACCCAGTACTTC
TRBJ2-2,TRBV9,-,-,CASSTSFTGELFF,TGTGCCAGCAGTACTAGCTTCACCGGGGAGCTGTTTTTT
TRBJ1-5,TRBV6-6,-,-,CASSYGTGNQPQHF,TGTGCCAGCAGTTACGGAACAGGGAATCAGCCCCAGCATTTT
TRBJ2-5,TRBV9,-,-,CASSGGFPEGQETQYF,TGTGCCAGCAGCGGGGGGTTCCCGGAGGGCCAAGAGACCCAGTACTTC
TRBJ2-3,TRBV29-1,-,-,CSALGAGVADTQYF,TGCAGCGCCCTAGGGGCAGGGGTCGCAGATACGCAGTATTTT
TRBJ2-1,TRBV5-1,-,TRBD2,CASSLDLAGGNNEQFF,TGCGCCAGCAGCTTGGACCTAGCGGGGGGAAACAATGAGCAGTTCTTC
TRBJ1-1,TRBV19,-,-,CASRLPGNTEAFF,TGTGCCAGTAGGCTCCCCGGGAACACTGAAGCTTTCTTT